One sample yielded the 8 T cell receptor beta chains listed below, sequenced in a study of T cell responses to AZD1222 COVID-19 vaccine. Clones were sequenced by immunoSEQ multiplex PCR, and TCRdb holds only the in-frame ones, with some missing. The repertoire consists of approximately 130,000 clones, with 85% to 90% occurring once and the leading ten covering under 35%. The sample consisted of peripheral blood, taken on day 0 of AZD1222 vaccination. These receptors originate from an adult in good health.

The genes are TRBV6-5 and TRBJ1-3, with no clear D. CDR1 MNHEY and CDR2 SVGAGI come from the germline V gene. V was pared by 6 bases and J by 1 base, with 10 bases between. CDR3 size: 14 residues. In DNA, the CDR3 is TGTGCCAGCAGCCCCGCGGGGTCTGGAAACACCATATATTTT. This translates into CASSPAGSGNTIYF.

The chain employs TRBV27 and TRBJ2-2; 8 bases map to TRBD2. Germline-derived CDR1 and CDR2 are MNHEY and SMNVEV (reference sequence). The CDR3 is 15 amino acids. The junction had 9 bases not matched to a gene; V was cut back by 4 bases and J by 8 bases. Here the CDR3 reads CASSSRQTSAGELFF. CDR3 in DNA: TGTGCCAGCAGTTCCCGACAGACTAGCGCGGGGGAGCTGTTTTTT.

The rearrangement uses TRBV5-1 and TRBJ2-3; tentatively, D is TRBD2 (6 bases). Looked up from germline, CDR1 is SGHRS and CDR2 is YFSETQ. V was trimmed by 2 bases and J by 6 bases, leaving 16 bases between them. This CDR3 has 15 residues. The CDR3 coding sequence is TGCGCCAGCAGCTTTAGCGGCCCCGGGGTGGATACGCAGTATTTT. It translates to CASSFSGPGVDTQYF.

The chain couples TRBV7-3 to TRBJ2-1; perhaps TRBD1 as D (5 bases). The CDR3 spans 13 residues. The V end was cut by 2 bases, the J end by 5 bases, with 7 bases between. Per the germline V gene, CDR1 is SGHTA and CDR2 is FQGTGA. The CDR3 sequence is CASSLGADNEQFF. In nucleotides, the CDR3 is TGTGCCAGCAGCTTAGGGGCAGACAATGAGCAGTTCTTC.

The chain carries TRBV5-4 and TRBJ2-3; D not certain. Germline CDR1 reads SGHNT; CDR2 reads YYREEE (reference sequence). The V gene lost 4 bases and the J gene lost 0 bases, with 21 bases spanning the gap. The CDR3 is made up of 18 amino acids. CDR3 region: CASSPSTDVISSTDTQYF. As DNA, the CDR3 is TGTGCCAGCAGCCCGAGCACCGACGTAATCTCTAGCACAGATACGCAGTATTTT.

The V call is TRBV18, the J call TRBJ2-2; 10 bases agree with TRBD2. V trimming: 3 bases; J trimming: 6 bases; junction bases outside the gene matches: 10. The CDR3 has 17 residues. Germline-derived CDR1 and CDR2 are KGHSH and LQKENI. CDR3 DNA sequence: TGTGCCAGCTCACCTCTCCAGCGGGGGGGGCCCTCCGGGGAGCTGTTTTTT. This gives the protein CASSPLQRGGPSGELFF.

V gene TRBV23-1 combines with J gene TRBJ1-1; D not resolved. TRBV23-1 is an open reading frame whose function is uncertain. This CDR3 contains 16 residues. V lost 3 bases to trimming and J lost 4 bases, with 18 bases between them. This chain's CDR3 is CASSQGCGESGTEAFF. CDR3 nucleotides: TGCGCCAGCAGTCAGGGCTGTGGGGAAAGCGGCACTGAAGCTTTCTTT.

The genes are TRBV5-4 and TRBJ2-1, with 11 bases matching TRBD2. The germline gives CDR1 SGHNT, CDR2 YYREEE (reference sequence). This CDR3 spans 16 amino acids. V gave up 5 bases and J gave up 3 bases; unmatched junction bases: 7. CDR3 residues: CASRLTSGANYNEQFF. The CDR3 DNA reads TGTGCCAGCAGGCTGACTAGCGGGGCAAACTACAATGAGCAGTTCTTC.